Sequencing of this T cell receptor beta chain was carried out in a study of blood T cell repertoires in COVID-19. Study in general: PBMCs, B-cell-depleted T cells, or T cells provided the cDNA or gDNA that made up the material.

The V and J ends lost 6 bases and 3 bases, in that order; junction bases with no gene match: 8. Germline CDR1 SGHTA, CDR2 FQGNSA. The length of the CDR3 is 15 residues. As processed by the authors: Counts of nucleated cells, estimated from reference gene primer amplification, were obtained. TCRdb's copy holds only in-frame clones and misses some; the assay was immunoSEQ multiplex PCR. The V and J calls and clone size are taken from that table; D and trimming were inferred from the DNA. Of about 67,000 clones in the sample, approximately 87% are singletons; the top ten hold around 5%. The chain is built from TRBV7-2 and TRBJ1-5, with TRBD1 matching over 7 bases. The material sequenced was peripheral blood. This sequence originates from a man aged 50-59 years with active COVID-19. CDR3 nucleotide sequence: TGTGCCAGCAGATCCGGAGGGGGCTCCAATCAGCCCCAGCATTTT. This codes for CASRSGGGSNQPQHF.